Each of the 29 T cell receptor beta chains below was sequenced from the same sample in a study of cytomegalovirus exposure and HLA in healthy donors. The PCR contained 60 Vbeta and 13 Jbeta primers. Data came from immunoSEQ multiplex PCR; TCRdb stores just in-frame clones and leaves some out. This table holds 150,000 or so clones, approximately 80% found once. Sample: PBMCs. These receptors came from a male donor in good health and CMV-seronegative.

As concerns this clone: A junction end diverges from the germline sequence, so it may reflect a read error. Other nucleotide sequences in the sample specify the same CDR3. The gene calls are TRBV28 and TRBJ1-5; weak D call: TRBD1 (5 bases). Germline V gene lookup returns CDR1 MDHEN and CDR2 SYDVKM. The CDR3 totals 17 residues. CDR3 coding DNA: TGTGCCAGCAGTTTTTTCGGGGGGAGCTATAGCAATCAGCCCCAGCACTTT. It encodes CASSFFGGSYSNQPQHF.

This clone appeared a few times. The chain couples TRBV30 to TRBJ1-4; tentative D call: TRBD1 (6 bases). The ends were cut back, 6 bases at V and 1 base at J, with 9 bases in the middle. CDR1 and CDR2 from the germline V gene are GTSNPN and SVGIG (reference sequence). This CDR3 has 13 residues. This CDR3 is CACRGRTNEKLFF. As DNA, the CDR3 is TGTGCCTGCAGGGGCAGAACTAATGAAAAACTGTTTTTT.

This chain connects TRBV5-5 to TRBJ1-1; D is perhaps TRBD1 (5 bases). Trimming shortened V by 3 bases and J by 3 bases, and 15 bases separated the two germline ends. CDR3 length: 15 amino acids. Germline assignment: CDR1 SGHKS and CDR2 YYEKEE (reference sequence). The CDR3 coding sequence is TGTGCCAGCAGCTGGGGGGACGGGGGAGACACTGAAGCTTTCTTT. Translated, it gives CASSWGDGGDTEAFF.

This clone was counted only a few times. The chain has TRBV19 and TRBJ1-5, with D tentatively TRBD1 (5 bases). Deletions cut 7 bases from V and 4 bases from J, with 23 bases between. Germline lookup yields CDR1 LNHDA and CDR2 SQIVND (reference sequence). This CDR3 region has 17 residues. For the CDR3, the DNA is TGTGCCAGTACTAAGGAATCGGGAGGGGCCTTAAATCAGCCCCAGCATTTT. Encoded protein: CASTKESGGALNQPQHF.

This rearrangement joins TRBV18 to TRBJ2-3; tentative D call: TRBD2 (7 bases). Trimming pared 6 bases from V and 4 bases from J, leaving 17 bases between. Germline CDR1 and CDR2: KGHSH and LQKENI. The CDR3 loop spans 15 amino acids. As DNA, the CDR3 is TGTGCCAGCTCCCTAGCCGGGGGGCCGTCAGATACGCAGTATTTT. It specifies CASSLAGGPSDTQYF.

CDR3 in DNA: TGTGCCAGCAATGTCGGGGGGCTTAGCAATCAGCCCCAGCATTTT. It translates to CASNVGGLSNQPQHF. The gene calls are TRBV6-1 and TRBJ1-5; D is perhaps TRBD1 (6 bases). This CDR3 region has 15 residues. Germline CDR1 reads MNHNS; CDR2 reads SASEGT. The germline V and J ends were trimmed by 7 bases and 0 bases, with 13 bases remaining between them.

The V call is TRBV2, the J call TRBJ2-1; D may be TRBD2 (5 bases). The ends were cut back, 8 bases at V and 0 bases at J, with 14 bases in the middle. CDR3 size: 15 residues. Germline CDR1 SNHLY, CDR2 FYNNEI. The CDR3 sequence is CASVPDYGSYNEQFF. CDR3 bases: TGTGCCAGCGTGCCAGACTACGGCTCCTACAATGAGCAGTTCTTC.

The CDR3 loop reads CASSLEETGSYGYTF. In DNA form, the CDR3 reads TGTGCCAGCAGCCTTGAGGAGACAGGTTCCTATGGCTACACCTTC. The V and J genes are TRBV5-6 and TRBJ1-2; D perhaps matches TRBD1 (6 bases). CDR1 and CDR2 from the germline V gene are SGHDT and YYEEEE. V was clipped by 4 bases and J by 4 bases, with 17 bases between them. The CDR3 totals 15 residues.

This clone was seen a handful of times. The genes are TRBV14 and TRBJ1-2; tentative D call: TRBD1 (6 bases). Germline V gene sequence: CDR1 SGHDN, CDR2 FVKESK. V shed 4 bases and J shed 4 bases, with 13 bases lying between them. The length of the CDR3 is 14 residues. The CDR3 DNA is TGTGCCAGCAGCCTGGACATAGGGGGCTATGGCTACACCTTC. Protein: CASSLDIGGYGYTF. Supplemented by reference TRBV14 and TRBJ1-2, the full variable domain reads EAGVTQFPSHSVIEKGQTVTLRCDPISGHDNLYWYRRVMGKEIKFLLHFVKESKQDESGMPNNRFLAERTGGTYSTLKVQPAELEDSGVYFCASSLDIGGYGYTFGSGTRLTVV.

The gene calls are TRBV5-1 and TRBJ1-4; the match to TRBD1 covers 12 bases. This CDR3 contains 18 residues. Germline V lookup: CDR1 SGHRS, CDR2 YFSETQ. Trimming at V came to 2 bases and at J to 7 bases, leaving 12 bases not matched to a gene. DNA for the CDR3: TGCGCCAGCAGCTTCACCGGGACAGGGGGCGCCGGGAGTGAAAAACTGTTTTTT. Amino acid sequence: CASSFTGTGGAGSEKLFF.

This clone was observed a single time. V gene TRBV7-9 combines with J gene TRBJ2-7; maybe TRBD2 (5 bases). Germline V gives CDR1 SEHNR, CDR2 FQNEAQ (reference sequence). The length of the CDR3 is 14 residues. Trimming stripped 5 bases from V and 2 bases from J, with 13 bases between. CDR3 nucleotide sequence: TGTGCCAGCAGCGCCCGGGGTACTCCCTACGAGCAGTACTTC. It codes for CASSARGTPYEQYF.

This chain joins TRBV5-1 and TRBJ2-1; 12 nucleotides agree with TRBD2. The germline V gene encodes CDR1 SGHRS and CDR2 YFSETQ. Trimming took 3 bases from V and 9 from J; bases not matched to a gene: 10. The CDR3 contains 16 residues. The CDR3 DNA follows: TGCGCCAGCAGCTCCGACATGGGACTAGCGGGCGTTGAGCAGTTCTTC. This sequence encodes CASSSDMGLAGVEQFF.

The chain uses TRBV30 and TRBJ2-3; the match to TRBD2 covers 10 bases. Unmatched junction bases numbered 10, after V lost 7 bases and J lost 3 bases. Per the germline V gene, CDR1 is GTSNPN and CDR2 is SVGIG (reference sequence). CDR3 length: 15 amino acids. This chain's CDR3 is CAFLSSGRYTDTQYF. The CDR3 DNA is TGTGCCTTCCTATCTAGCGGGAGATATACAGATACGCAGTATTTT. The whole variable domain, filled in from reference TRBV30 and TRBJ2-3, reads SQTIHQWPATLVQPVGSPLSLECTVEGTSNPNLYWYRQAAGRGLQLLFYSVGIGQISSEVPQNLSASRPQDRQFILSSKKLLLSDSGFYLCAFLSSGRYTDTQYFGPGTRLTVL.

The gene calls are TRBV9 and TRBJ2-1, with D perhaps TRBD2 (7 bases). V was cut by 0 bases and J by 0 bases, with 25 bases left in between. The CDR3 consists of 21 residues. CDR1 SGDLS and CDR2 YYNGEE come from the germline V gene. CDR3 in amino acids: CASSVGVGGGLVSSSYNEQFF. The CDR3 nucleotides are TGTGCCAGCAGCGTAGGCGTGGGCGGGGGCCTCGTCTCGAGCTCCTACAATGAGCAGTTCTTC.

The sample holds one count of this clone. CDR3 bases: TGTGCCAGCAGCTTGACAGACCTATCTACAGAGCAGTACTTC. It specifies CASSLTDLSTEQYF. The gene calls are TRBV5-5 and TRBJ2-7, with D hard to call. The ends were cut back, 1 base at V and 7 bases at J, with 15 bases in the middle. The germline V gene encodes CDR1 SGHKS and CDR2 YYEKEE (reference sequence). This CDR3 region has 14 residues. Looking up the rest from reference TRBV5-5 and TRBJ2-7 gives the full variable domain: DAGVTQSPTHLIKTRGQQVTLRCSPISGHKSVSWYQQVLGQGPQFIFQYYEKEERGRGNFPDRFSARQFPNYSSELNVNALLLGDSALYLCASSLTDLSTEQYFGPGTRLTVT.

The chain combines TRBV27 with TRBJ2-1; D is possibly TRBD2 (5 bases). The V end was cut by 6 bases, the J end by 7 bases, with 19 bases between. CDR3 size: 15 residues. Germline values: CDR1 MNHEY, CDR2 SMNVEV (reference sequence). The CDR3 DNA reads TGTGCCAGCAGCGGGGTTGTGAAGAGTAGGAATGAGCAGTTCTTC. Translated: CASSGVVKSRNEQFF.

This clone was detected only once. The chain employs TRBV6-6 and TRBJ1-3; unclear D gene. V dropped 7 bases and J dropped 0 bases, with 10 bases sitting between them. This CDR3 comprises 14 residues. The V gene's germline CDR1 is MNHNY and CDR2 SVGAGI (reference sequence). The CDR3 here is CASNPFYSGNTIYF. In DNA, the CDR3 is TGTGCCAGCAATCCGTTTTACTCTGGAAACACCATATATTTT.

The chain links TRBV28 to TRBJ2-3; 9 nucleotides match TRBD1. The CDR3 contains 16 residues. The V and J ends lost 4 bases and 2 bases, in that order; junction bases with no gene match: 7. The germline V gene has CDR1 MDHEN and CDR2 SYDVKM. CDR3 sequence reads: CASSSTGGTLTDTQYF. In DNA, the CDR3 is TGTGCCAGCAGTTCGACAGGGGGTACCCTCACAGATACGCAGTATTTT. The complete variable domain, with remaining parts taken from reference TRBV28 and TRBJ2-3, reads DVKVTQSSRYLVKRTGEKVFLECVQDMDHENMFWYRQDPGLGLRLIYFSYDVKMKEKGDIPEGYSVSREKKERFSLILESASTNQTSMYLCASSSTGGTLTDTQYFGPGTRLTVL.

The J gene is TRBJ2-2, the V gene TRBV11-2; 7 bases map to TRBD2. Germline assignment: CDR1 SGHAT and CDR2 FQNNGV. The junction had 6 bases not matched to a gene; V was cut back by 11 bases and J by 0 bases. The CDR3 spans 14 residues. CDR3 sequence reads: CAGGGQPNTGELFF. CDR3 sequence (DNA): TGTGCCGGGGGAGGGCAACCGAACACCGGGGAGCTGTTTTTT. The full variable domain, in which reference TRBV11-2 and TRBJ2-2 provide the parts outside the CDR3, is EAGVAQSPRYKIIEKRQSVAFWCNPISGHATLYWYQQILGQGPKLLIQFQNNGVVDDSQLPKDRFSAERLKGVDSTLKIQPAKLEDSAVYLCAGGGQPNTGELFFGEGSRLTVL.

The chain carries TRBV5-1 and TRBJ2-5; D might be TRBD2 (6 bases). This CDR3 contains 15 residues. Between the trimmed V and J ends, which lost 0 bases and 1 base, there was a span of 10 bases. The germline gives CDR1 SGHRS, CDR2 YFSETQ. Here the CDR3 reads CASSLVVGGQETQYF. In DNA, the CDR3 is TGCGCCAGCAGCTTGGTAGTCGGGGGCCAAGAGACCCAGTACTTC.

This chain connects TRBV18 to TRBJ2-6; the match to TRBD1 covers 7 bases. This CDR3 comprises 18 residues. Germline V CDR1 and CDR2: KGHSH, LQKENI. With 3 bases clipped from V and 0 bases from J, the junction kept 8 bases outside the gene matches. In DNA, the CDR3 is TGTGCCAGCTCACCTAAACAGGGGATTAACTCTGGGGCCAACGTCCTGACTTTC. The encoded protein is CASSPKQGINSGANVLTF. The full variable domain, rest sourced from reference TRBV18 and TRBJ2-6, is NAGVMQNPRHLVRRRGQEARLRCSPMKGHSHVYWYRQLPEEGLKFMVYLQKENIIDESGMPKERFSAEFPKEGPSILRIQQVVRGDSAAYFCASSPKQGINSGANVLTFGAGSRLTVL.

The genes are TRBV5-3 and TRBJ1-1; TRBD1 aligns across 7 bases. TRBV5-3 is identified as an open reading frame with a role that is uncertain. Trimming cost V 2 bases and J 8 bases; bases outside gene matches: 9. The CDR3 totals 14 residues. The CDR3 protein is CARSFSNRGPEAFF. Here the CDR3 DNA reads TGTGCCAGAAGCTTTAGTAACAGGGGCCCCGAAGCTTTCTTT.

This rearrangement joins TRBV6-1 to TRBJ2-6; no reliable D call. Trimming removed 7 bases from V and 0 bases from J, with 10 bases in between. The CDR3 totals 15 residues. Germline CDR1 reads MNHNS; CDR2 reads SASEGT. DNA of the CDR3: TGTGCCAGCACCTCCTGGAGCTCTGGGGCCAACGTCCTGACTTTC. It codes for CASTSWSSGANVLTF.

This CDR3 reads CATSRVGAGVPEQETQYF. The CDR3 DNA sequence: TGTGCCACCAGCAGAGTTGGAGCGGGGGTGCCTGAGCAAGAGACCCAGTACTTC. The rearrangement uses TRBV15 and TRBJ2-5; TRBD2 matches 8 bases. Germline V gene lookup returns CDR1 LNHNV and CDR2 YYDKDF (reference sequence). CDR3 length equals 18 residues. The V segment lost 1 base and the J segment 2 bases; nucleotides outside the gene matches: 12.

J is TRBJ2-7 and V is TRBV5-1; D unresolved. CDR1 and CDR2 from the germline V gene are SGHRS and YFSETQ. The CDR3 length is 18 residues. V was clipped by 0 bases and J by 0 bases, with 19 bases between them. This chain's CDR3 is CASSLGFGQAPSSYEQYF. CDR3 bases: TGCGCCAGCAGCTTGGGGTTTGGGCAGGCCCCCAGCTCCTACGAGCAGTACTTC.

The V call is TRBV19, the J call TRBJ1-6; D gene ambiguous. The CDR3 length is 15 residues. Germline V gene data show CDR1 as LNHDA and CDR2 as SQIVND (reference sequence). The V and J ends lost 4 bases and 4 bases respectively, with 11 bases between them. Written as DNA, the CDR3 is TGTGCCAGTAGTAGTTTAGAGCGTTATAATTCACCCCTCCACTTT. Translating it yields CASSSLERYNSPLHF.

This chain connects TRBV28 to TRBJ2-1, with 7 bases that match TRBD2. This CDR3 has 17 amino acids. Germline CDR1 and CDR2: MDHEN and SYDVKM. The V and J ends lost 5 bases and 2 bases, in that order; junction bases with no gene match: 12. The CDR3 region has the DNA TGTGCCAGCAGTCCCCCCCCGGCGGGGAGGGCCTACAATGAGCAGTTCTTC. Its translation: CASSPPPAGRAYNEQFF.

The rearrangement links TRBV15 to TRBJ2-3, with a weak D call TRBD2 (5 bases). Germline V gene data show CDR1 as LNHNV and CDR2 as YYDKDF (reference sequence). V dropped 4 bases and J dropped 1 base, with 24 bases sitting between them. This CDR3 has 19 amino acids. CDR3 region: CATSTSSAPTRRGTDTQYF. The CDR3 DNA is TGTGCCACCAGCACCTCCAGCGCCCCAACTAGAAGGGGCACAGATACGCAGTATTTT.

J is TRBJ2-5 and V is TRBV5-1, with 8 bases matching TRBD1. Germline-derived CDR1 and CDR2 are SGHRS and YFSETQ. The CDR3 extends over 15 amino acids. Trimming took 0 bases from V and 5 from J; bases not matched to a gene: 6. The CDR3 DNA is TGCGCCAGCAGCTTGGGGGGGACAGGAGGGGAGACCCAGTACTTC. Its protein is CASSLGGTGGETQYF.